This TCR beta chain comes out of a study of blood T cell repertoires in COVID-19. Whole-study context: COVID-19 samples collected from the United States, Italy and Spain covered acute and convalescent phases. In each case, the material was cDNA or gDNA derived from T cells, B-cell-depleted T cells, or PBMCs.

Sequencing was performed with immunoSEQ multiplex PCR; in TCRdb, only in-frame clones are kept and a portion is missing. The data show around 450,000 clones, about 90% seen once. From germline, CDR1 is SGHTS and CDR2 YDEGEE. V dropped 3 bases and J dropped 7 bases, with 20 bases sitting between them. The CDR3 runs 16 residues. Enrollees, about 18 to 89 years old, lived in 24 US areas. Symptom resolution, clearance, or two negative PCRs marked the recovered donors of Cohort 3. This TCR was recovered from a man between 18 and 35 years old who had recovered from COVID-19. The sequencing sample was made of PBMCs or T cells enriched from blood (not recorded which). J is TRBJ1-5 and V is TRBV5-8, with a weak D call TRBD1 (6 bases). CDR3 in amino acids: CASSYPGLAGAQPQHF. CDR3 DNA: TGTGCCAGCAGCTACCCGGGGCTCGCAGGGGCGCAGCCCCAGCATTTT.